The 32 T cell receptor beta chains listed next were all sequenced from one sample in a study of Graves' ophthalmopathy and Graves' hyperthyroidism. Transcripts of RNA were the source for amplifying TCR beta CDR3 regions. RT-PCR was first run with HTBI primers, then multiplex PCR in a second round. Via MiXCR, TCRdb re-called the multiplex PCR reads, giving one row per CDR3 protein. Altogether more than 300,000 distinct CDR3 sequences are present, approximately 17% being singletons, with the ten largest covering 2% to 3%. The sample taken for sequencing was peripheral blood. The source of these receptors is an adult woman with stable Graves' hyperthyroidism.

In its sample, this clonotype was seen many times. Just one base apart from a much larger clone, this may be a read error. The chain employs TRBV6-1 and TRBJ2-5, with D perhaps TRBD1 or TRBD2 (5 bases each). This CDR3 contains 15 residues. CDR1 MNHNS and CDR2 SASEGT come from the germline V gene. The V gene lost 4 bases and the J gene lost 5 bases, with 17 bases spanning the gap. The CDR3 sequence is CASSGTPSGRETQYF. CDR3 bases: TGTGCCAGCAGTGGAACCCCCTCGGGGCGGGAGACCCAGTACTTC.

The chain links TRBV28 to TRBJ1-6; D is ambiguous. Germline CDR1 is MDHEN and CDR2 is SYDVKM. The CDR3 has 14 amino acids. Trimming removed 4 bases at V and 7 bases at J, with 11 bases between. CDR3: CASSSEGENSPLHF. The CDR3 DNA is TGTGCCAGCAGTTCGGAAGGCGAGAATTCACCCCTCCACTTT.

Ten or more counts support this clonotype. The genes are TRBV10-3 and TRBJ2-2; D unresolved. Germline values: CDR1 ENHRY, CDR2 SYGVKD. The CDR3 runs to 16 residues. V was shortened by 4 bases and J by 4 bases, with 16 bases between the two germline ends. This chain's CDR3 is CAISGPRSEVTGELFF. DNA of the CDR3: TGTGCCATCAGTGGCCCGAGGAGTGAGGTCACCGGGGAGCTGTTTTTT.

Notes on this clonotype: An end of the junction does not agree with germline; a read error may underlie this. J is TRBJ1-5 and V is TRBV3-1; 7 bases map to TRBD1. This CDR3 spans 14 amino acids. Germline CDR1 and CDR2: LGHDT and YNNKEL (reference sequence). For the CDR3, the DNA is TGTGCCAGCAGCTTCGGACAGGCCAATCAGCCCCATCATTTT. Residues: CASSFGQANQPHHF.

This clonotype was recorded at least ten times. V and J are TRBV30 and TRBJ1-1; no firm D call. Trimming cost V 2 bases and J 0 bases, with 10 bases left between them. Germline V gene data show CDR1 as GTSNPN and CDR2 as SVGIG (reference sequence). The CDR3 is 14 residues long. The CDR3 region has the DNA TGTGCCTGGAGTATAGCGGGGATGAACACTGAAGCTTTCTTT. Encoded protein: CAWSIAGMNTEAFF.

This clonotype appeared many times. The CDR3 reads CAWFNTGELFF. Written as DNA, the CDR3 is TGTGCCTGGTTTAACACCGGGGAGCTGTTTTTT. The genes are TRBV30 and TRBJ2-2, with D hard to call. The CDR3 totals 11 residues. With 5 bases removed from V and 2 bases from J, the gap between germline ends came to 3 bases. The germline gives CDR1 GTSNPN, CDR2 SVGIG (reference sequence).

This clonotype was picked up many times. The gene calls are TRBV12-3 or TRBV12-4 and TRBJ1-5, with TRBD1 as a possible D gene (6 bases). The CDR3 has 13 residues. V was trimmed by 4 bases and J by 6 bases, leaving 10 bases between them. This CDR3 reads CASSSRGSQPQHF. CDR3 coding DNA: TGTGCCAGCAGTTCCAGGGGCAGTCAGCCCCAGCATTTT.

In this sample, this clonotype turned up many times. The rearrangement uses TRBV19 and TRBJ1-1, with TRBD1 matching 7 bases. Germline V CDR1 and CDR2: LNHDA, SQIVND (reference sequence). V shed 4 bases, J shed 5 bases, and the junction held 10 bases outside the gene matches. CDR3 length equals 15 residues. The CDR3 sequence: CASSTPTGWKTEAFF. For the CDR3, the DNA is TGTGCCAGTAGTACCCCGACAGGGTGGAAAACTGAAGCTTTCTTT.

This clonotype was recorded many times. The chain recombines TRBV29-1 with TRBJ2-7; TRBD2 is a possible D gene (6 bases). This CDR3 comprises 12 residues. V lost 6 bases to trimming and J lost 6 bases, with 15 bases between them. The germline V gene encodes CDR1 SQVTM and CDR2 ANQGSEA. CDR3 in DNA: TGCAGCGTGTTTAGCGGAGGCTCCGAGCAGTACTTC. Translated: CSVFSGGSEQYF.

This clonotype has a handful of counts. The V and J genes are TRBV20-1 and TRBJ2-2, with D unresolved. Germline V gene sequence: CDR1 DFQATT, CDR2 SNEGSKA (reference sequence). The CDR3 runs to 14 residues. V lost 7 bases, J lost 0 bases, and 12 bases lay in between. CDR3 sequence: CSGGRHSNTGELFF. CDR3 nucleotides: TGCAGTGGTGGTCGGCACTCGAACACCGGGGAGCTGTTTTTT.

This clonotype was detected ten times or more. In DNA form, the CDR3 reads TGTGCCAGCAGCCAAGCTACGGGCAGGGGTTCCTACGAGCAGTACTTC. Its translation: CASSQATGRGSYEQYF. The chain links TRBV4-2 to TRBJ2-7; maybe TRBD1 (6 bases). The V end lost 1 base, the J end lost 1 base, and 14 bases lay between the germline ends. CDR3 size: 16 residues. Germline V gives CDR1 LGHNA, CDR2 YNFKEQ.

The V gene is TRBV30, the J gene TRBJ1-3; D gene uncertain. Per germline, CDR1 GTSNPN and CDR2 SVGIG (reference sequence). Trimming shortened V by 0 bases and J by 0 bases, and 3 bases separated the two germline ends. This CDR3 region has 13 residues. CDR3 loop: CAWSVDSGNTIYF. DNA for the CDR3: TGTGCCTGGAGTGTTGACTCTGGAAACACCATATATTTT.

This clonotype was seen ten or more times. The chain combines TRBV12-3 or TRBV12-4 with TRBJ1-1, with D perhaps TRBD1 (6 bases). This CDR3 has 16 residues. The ends were cut back, 6 bases at V and 5 bases at J, with 22 bases in the middle. CDR3 sequence reads: CASRTSLSSGVTEAFF. In nucleotides, the CDR3 is TGTGCCAGCAGGACGAGTTTGTCTTCAGGGGTGACTGAAGCTTTCTTT.

This clonotype was detected a few times. This chain links TRBV5-1 with TRBJ2-7, with D perhaps TRBD1 or TRBD2 (7 bases each). Trimming shortened V by 4 bases and J by 0 bases, and 14 bases separated the two germline ends. Germline CDR1 is SGHRS and CDR2 is YFSETQ. The CDR3 runs to 15 residues. The CDR3 DNA follows: TGCGCCAGCAGCCGACAGGGAGGGATCTCCTACGAGCAGTACTTC. Protein sequence: CASSRQGGISYEQYF.

This clonotype was seen only a few times. This chain joins TRBV3-1 and TRBJ2-7, with D possibly being TRBD1 (5 bases). The V gene lost 4 bases and the J gene lost 5 bases, with 12 bases spanning the gap. Per germline, CDR1 LGHDT and CDR2 YNNKEL (reference sequence). This CDR3 region has 13 residues. CDR3 amino acids: CASSPTGFNEQYF. As DNA, the CDR3 is TGTGCCAGCAGCCCCACAGGATTCAACGAGCAGTACTTC.

This clonotype was counted ten times or more. The rearrangement links TRBV20-1 to TRBJ2-7, with unresolved D. The CDR3 is 13 residues long. With 3 bases removed from V and 2 bases from J, the gap between germline ends came to 11 bases. Germline values: CDR1 DFQATT, CDR2 SNEGSKA (reference sequence). The CDR3 DNA reads as TGCAGTGCTAGTGGTGGGCCGACCTACGAGCAGTACTTC. Translating it yields CSASGGPTYEQYF.

This clonotype was recorded at least ten times. This sequence joins TRBV18 and TRBJ2-7; tentatively, D is TRBD1 (5 bases). The CDR3 contains 13 residues. The germline V gene encodes CDR1 KGHSH and CDR2 LQKENI. V was clipped by 8 bases and J by 3 bases, with 14 bases between them. DNA of the CDR3: TGTGCCAGCAGCCCCAGGGTTGGCTACGAGCAGTACTTC. This codes for CASSPRVGYEQYF. Full variable domain (rest looked up from reference TRBV18 and TRBJ2-7): NAGVMQNPRHLVRRRGQEARLRCSPMKGHSHVYWYRQLPEEGLKFMVYLQKENIIDESGMPKERFSAEFPKEGPSILRIQQVVRGDSAAYFCASSPRVGYEQYFGPGTRLTVT.

This clonotype was counted many times. The chain is built from TRBV13 and TRBJ2-7, with 12 positions matching TRBD2. This CDR3 has 18 amino acids. CDR1 is PRHDT and CDR2 is FYEKMQ in the germline V gene (reference sequence). The ends lost 2 bases at V and 2 bases at J; junction bases unmatched: 10. CDR3 in amino acids: CASSLTRLAGVGAYEQYF. The CDR3 coding sequence is TGTGCCAGCAGCTTAACAAGACTAGCGGGAGTCGGAGCCTACGAGCAGTACTTC. Supplemented by reference TRBV13 and TRBJ2-7, the full variable domain reads AAGVIQSPRHLIKEKRETATLKCYPIPRHDTVYWYQQGPGQDPQFLISFYEKMQSDKGSIPDRFSAQQFSDYHSELNMSSLELGDSALYFCASSLTRLAGVGAYEQYFGPGTRLTVT.

In its sample, this clonotype was seen many times. V and J are TRBV30 and TRBJ1-1, with D possibly TRBD1 on 5 matching bases. V was cut by 8 bases and J by 1 base, with 14 bases left in between. From germline, CDR1 is GTSNPN and CDR2 SVGIG (reference sequence). The CDR3 is 13 residues long. The CDR3 coding sequence is TGTGCCGGGGTGACAGTGCAGAACACTGAAGCTTTCTTT. Protein: CAGVTVQNTEAFF.

This clonotype was detected only a few times. The germline gene is not matched at one end of the junction; a read error may be the cause. This chain links TRBV20-1 with TRBJ2-2, with D possibly matching TRBD2 (6 bases). The CDR3 runs to 15 residues. Germline V gene sequence: CDR1 DFQATT, CDR2 SNEGSKA (reference sequence). The CDR3 loop is CSARVMTRNTGELFF. CDR3 DNA: TGCAGTGCTAGAGTCATGACTAGGAACACCGGGGAACTGTTTTTT.

This clonotype has at least ten counts. The J gene is TRBJ2-7, the V gene TRBV29-1, with 10 bases identical to TRBD2. The CDR3 loop spans 14 amino acids. CDR1 and CDR2 from the germline V gene are SQVTM and ANQGSEA. V lost 7 bases, J lost 1 base, and 7 bases stayed unmatched. This CDR3 reads CSAGGTSESYEQYF. CDR3 nucleotides: TGCAGCGCAGGAGGGACTAGCGAGTCCTACGAGCAGTACTTC.

The chain employs TRBV27 and TRBJ2-7, with a possible D match to TRBD2 (6 bases). Germline loops: CDR1 MNHEY, CDR2 SMNVEV (reference sequence). This CDR3 is 15 amino acids long. Deletions cut 5 bases from V and 5 bases from J, with 19 bases between. The CDR3 region has the DNA TGTGCCAGCAGTCTCATCGGTTTAGCGGTAAACGAGCAGTACTTC. Protein sequence: CASSLIGLAVNEQYF.

This clonotype showed up many times. The chain's CDR3 is CAWNNDSLRYTF. DNA of the CDR3: TGTGCCTGGAATAATGACAGCCTTAGGTACACCTTC. The chain carries TRBV30 and TRBJ1-2, with a tentative D call TRBD1 (5 bases). Trimming stripped 4 bases from V and 11 bases from J, with 17 bases between. CDR1 GTSNPN and CDR2 SVGIG come from the germline V gene (reference sequence). The CDR3 is 12 amino acids.

Of note for this clonotype: Here the CDR3 omits its conserved ending phenylalanine or tryptophan, so a read error is the likely source. The chain couples TRBV9 to TRBJ2-5; 10 positions agree with TRBD2. CDR3 length: 15 amino acids. Germline V gene data show CDR1 as SGDLS and CDR2 as YYNGEE. The trim removed 4 bases at V and 9 bases at J, leaving 12 bases unmatched. The CDR3 loop is CASSSKAGGRESQYY. The CDR3 nucleotides read TGTGCCAGCAGCTCTAAAGCGGGAGGGCGCGAGTCCCAGTACTAC.

This clonotype has at least ten counts. The rearrangement joins TRBV10-3 to TRBJ2-5; perhaps TRBD1 as D (5 bases). The germline gives CDR1 ENHRY, CDR2 SYGVKD. The CDR3 loop spans 13 amino acids. Trimming shortened V by 4 bases and J by 8 bases, and 14 bases separated the two germline ends. This CDR3 reads CAISGPSRDTQYF. Here the CDR3 DNA reads TGTGCCATCAGTGGGCCATCCAGGGATACCCAGTACTTC.

In this sample, this clonotype turned up many times. This rearrangement joins TRBV4-1 to TRBJ2-5, with D tentatively TRBD1 (6 bases). This CDR3 contains 15 residues. Trimming left V 3 bases short and J 6 bases short, with 17 bases between. Germline V gene lookup returns CDR1 MGHRA and CDR2 YSYEKL. The CDR3 loop reads CASSQDTGFSKTQYF. CDR3 coding DNA: TGCGCCAGCAGCCAGGATACAGGGTTCTCAAAGACCCAGTACTTC.

This clonotype has a count of ten or more. The rearrangement links TRBV11-3 to TRBJ2-4, with 11 positions matching TRBD2. J was trimmed by 6 bases and V by 5 bases; bases with no gene match: 6. The CDR3 is made up of 15 amino acids. Germline loops: CDR1 SGHNT, CDR2 YENEEA. DNA for the CDR3: TGTGCCAGCAGCGAGGGGACTAGCGGAGCAAACATTCAGTACTTC. Its translation: CASSEGTSGANIQYF.

The chain employs TRBV19 and TRBJ2-7; 10 bases agree with TRBD2. Germline trimming cut 7 bases from V and 1 base from J; bases unmatched to any gene: 4. This CDR3 is built from 14 residues. Per germline, CDR1 LNHDA and CDR2 SQIVND (reference sequence). The CDR3 sequence: CASTASGRSYEQYF. The CDR3 DNA follows: TGTGCCAGTACGGCTAGCGGGAGATCCTACGAGCAGTACTTC. Looking up the rest from reference TRBV19 and TRBJ2-7 gives the full variable domain: DGGITQSPKYLFRKEGQNVTLSCEQNLNHDAMYWYRQDPGQGLRLIYYSQIVNDFQKGDIAEGYSVSREKKESFPLTVTSAQKNPTAFYLCASTASGRSYEQYFGPGTRLTVT.

The table lists this clonotype with many counts. This chain joins TRBV11-1 and TRBJ1-5; D may be TRBD1 (6 bases). The V and J ends lost 1 base and 3 bases respectively, with 13 bases between them. The germline gives CDR1 SGHAT, CDR2 FQDESV (reference sequence). CDR3 length: 16 residues. The CDR3 DNA sequence: TGTGCCAGCAGCTTAGTTACAGGGACAACCAATCAGCCCCAGCATTTT. Translating it yields CASSLVTGTTNQPQHF. Filled out from reference TRBV11-1 and TRBJ1-5, the complete variable domain reads EAEVAQSPRYKITEKSQAVAFWCDPISGHATLYWYRQILGQGPELLVQFQDESVVDDSQLPKDRFSAERLKGVDSTLKIQPAELGDSAMYLCASSLVTGTTNQPQHFGDGTRLSIL.

There are a few counts of this clonotype. The chain couples TRBV30 to TRBJ2-7, with D possibly being TRBD1 (5 bases). V dropped 0 bases and J dropped 6 bases, with 12 bases sitting between them. CDR3 length: 13 residues. Germline assignment: CDR1 GTSNPN and CDR2 SVGIG (reference sequence). For the CDR3, the DNA is TGTGCCTGGAGTGTTGGTTGGGGCTCCGAGCAGTACTTC. Translation: CAWSVGWGSEQYF.

V is TRBV6-5 and J is TRBJ2-5, with 7 bases fitting TRBD1. V was pared by 6 bases and J by 3 bases, with 10 bases of the junction left unmatched. The CDR3 covers 15 residues. CDR1 and CDR2 from the germline V gene are MNHEY and SVGAGI. The CDR3 sequence: CASSHSGTEKETQYF. CDR3 sequence (DNA): TGTGCCAGCAGCCACTCCGGGACAGAAAAAGAGACCCAGTACTTC.

There are many counts of this clonotype. The gene calls are TRBV12-3 or TRBV12-4 and TRBJ2-2, with 8 positions matching TRBD2. V lost 2 bases to trimming and J lost 4 bases; unmatched junction nucleotides: 3. This CDR3 contains 15 residues. CDR3 coding DNA: TGTGCCAGCAGTTTACGCGGGAGGATCACCGGGGAGCTGTTTTTT. It codes for CASSLRGRITGELFF.